The TCR beta chain described here comes from a study of blood T cell repertoires in COVID-19. Across the study: Both acute and convalescent COVID-19 samples were obtained from the United States, Italy and Spain. T cells, B-cell-depleted T cells, or PBMCs provided the cDNA or gDNA that served as material.

Germline V gives CDR1 GTSNPN, CDR2 SVGIG (reference sequence). The length of the CDR3 is 15 residues. After removal of 3 bases from V and 4 bases from J, the junction contained 9 bases not matched to a gene. Study processing details: It was from reference gene primer amplification that nucleated cell counts were estimated. Profiled with immunoSEQ multiplex PCR; TCRdb holds only in-frame clones, not every one. The V and J calls and clone size come from that table; D and trimming were worked out from the DNA. The profile shows roughly 43,000 clones, about four fifths of them singletons. The J gene is TRBJ2-1, the V gene TRBV30, with TRBD2 identical over 7 bases. This sequence originates from a woman aged 60-75 years with acute or convalescent COVID-19. Sequencing used peripheral blood. As DNA, the CDR3 is TGTGCCTGGAGCACAGAGACTAGCCGGTACAATGAGCAGTTCTTC. Its protein product is CAWSTETSRYNEQFF.